This T cell receptor (beta chain) was sequenced in a study of shared clonotypes between healthy human individuals. Some clones are missing from TCRdb's copy, which holds only in-frame ones; the method was immunoSEQ multiplex PCR. The data show under 200,000 clones, roughly 91% seen once. This clone was observed once. Its specificity is not known. CD4+ cells underwent separation, giving CD45RA+ naive and CD45RA-negative memory subsets. The junction had 3 bases not matched to a gene; V was cut back by 2 bases and J by 3 bases. The CDR3 extends over 15 amino acids. Germline assignment: CDR1 SEHNR and CDR2 FQNEAQ (reference sequence). Study conclusions and caveats: About 5% of naive CD4 clonotypes were shared across a few donors. Clonotypes not shared had lower generation probabilities than those common to all four donors.

Source material: naive CD4+ T cells sorted from blood. Subset given: CD45RA+ positively selected. The rearrangement uses TRBV7-9 and TRBJ2-7; TRBD1 agrees at 11 bases. The TCR was taken from a woman aged 25 to 39 in good health. The CDR3, as DNA: TGTGCCAGCAGCTTAAGGGGGACAGGGGGCTACGAGCAGTACTTC. It encodes CASSLRGTGGYEQYF.